These T cell receptor beta chains were read from a single sample in a study of type 1 and type 2 diabetes patients. TCRdb reprocessed the multiplex PCR reads via MiXCR and lists one record per CDR3 protein. The table shows a few hundred thousand distinct CDR3 sequences, with roughly 50% occurring only once. Sequences were obtained from peripheral blood mononuclear cells (PBMCs). The receptors here all came from a man aged 18 to 29 with type 2 diabetes. Both conserved end residues are part of each CDR3. Each record gives: J gene, clone size, V gene, D gene, CDR3 protein, CDR3 DNA. A D gene is named only where the DNA matches it firmly. Some rows mark clone size as missing; the rest say once, few, many or name a class of expanded clone.

TRBJ1-1 . TRBV7-4 . CASTKTDSEAFF TGTGCCAGCACCAAGACGGACAGTGAAGCTTTCTTT
TRBJ1-4 . TRBV2 TRBD1 CASSGTGGDEKLFF TGTGCCAGCAGTGGGACAGGGGGCGATGAAAAACTGTTTTTT
TRBJ2-1 . TRBV14 TRBD2 CASSPWGGGMDDEQFF TGTGCCAGCAGCCCCTGGGGGGGGGGAATGGACGATGAGCAGTTCTTC
TRBJ1-2 . TRBV20-1 . CSASDTLLAGAGYTF TGCAGTGCTAGCGATACCCTCCTGGCAGGGGCTGGCTACACCTTC
TRBJ2-1 . TRBV29-1 TRBD2 CSGGAGVGYNEQFF TGCAGCGGCGGAGCGGGGGTGGGCTACAATGAGCAGTTCTTC
TRBJ2-1 . TRBV7-3 . CASSPARNSNEQFF TGTGCCAGCAGCCCAGCGAGGAATTCTAATGAGCAGTTCTTC
TRBJ1-5 . TRBV4-1 TRBD1 CASSTDRESSQPQHF TGTGCCAGCAGTACCGACAGGGAGTCAAGCCAGCCCCAGCATTTT
TRBJ1-1 few TRBV7-8 . CASSLDLLGGHPAGAFF TGTGCCAGCAGCTTAGATCTCTTGGGGGGACACCCGGCGGGAGCTTTCTTT
TRBJ2-1 . TRBV6-6 . CASSYPDTHEQFF TGTGCCAGCAGTTACCCGGACACCCATGAGCAGTTCTTC
TRBJ1-5 . TRBV2 . CASVEGSNQPQHF TGTGCCAGCGTCGAGGGAAGCAATCAGCCCCAGCATTTT
TRBJ1-2 many TRBV15 TRBD1 CATSRDGTGVGYGYTF TGTGCCACCAGCAGAGATGGGACAGGGGTGGGGTATGGCTACACCTTC
TRBJ2-7 once TRBV10-1 . CASSLTRDSYEQYF TGCGCCAGCAGCCTCACCAGGGATAGCTACGAGCAGTACTTC
TRBJ2-1 . TRBV5-4 TRBD1 CASSLVGQDNEQFF TGTGCCAGCAGCTTGGTGGGACAGGACAATGAGCAGTTCTTC
TRBJ2-7 . TRBV15 TRBD2 CATSRDWAGGGSYEQYF TGTGCCACCAGCAGAGATTGGGCGGGAGGAGGCTCCTACGAGCAGTACTTC